This record looks at one TCR beta chain sequence and its context. Per the study methods: For nucleated cells, counts were estimated from reference gene primer amplification. Data came from immunoSEQ multiplex PCR; TCRdb stores just in-frame clones and leaves some out. D and trimming were read from the DNA, whereas the V and J calls and clone size are those reported in that table. This sample has tens of thousands of clones, with approximately 94% found just once. This sample is part of a study of blood T cell repertoires in COVID-19. Study background: The United States, Italy and Spain provided the acute and convalescent COVID-19 samples. From T cells, B-cell-depleted T cells, or PBMCs came the material, which was cDNA or gDNA.

Germline values: CDR1 MNHEY, CDR2 SVGAGI. J lost 3 bases, V lost 10 bases, and 5 bases had no gene match. This CDR3 region has 13 residues. The material sequenced was peripheral blood. The chain employs TRBV6-5 and TRBJ1-1, with TRBD1 matching 10 bases. This clonotype was obtained from a human donor in a cohort sampled during active COVID-19. CDR3 DNA sequence: TGTGCCACCTGGACAGGGGGGGACACTGAAGCTTTCTTT. Amino acid sequence: CATWTGGDTEAFF.